One sample yielded the 26 T cell receptor beta chains listed below, sequenced in a study of cytomegalovirus exposure and HLA in healthy donors. The PCR had 60 Vbeta and 13 Jbeta primers. Only in-frame clones appear in the TCRdb table, and some are missing; sequencing was by immunoSEQ multiplex PCR. Here the sample spans more than 60,000 clones, around 77% being singletons. Specimen: PBMCs. These receptors all stem from a woman under 40 in good health and CMV-seronegative.

This sequence joins TRBV5-1 and TRBJ2-6; maybe TRBD1 (6 bases). The CDR3 consists of 15 residues. Trimming cost V 0 bases and J 2 bases, with 6 bases left between them. The germline V gene encodes CDR1 SGHRS and CDR2 YFSETQ. The CDR3 sequence: CASSLAGAGANVLTF. In DNA form, the CDR3 reads TGCGCCAGCAGCTTGGCAGGGGCTGGGGCCAACGTCCTGACTTTC.

This clone was picked up one time. The chain combines TRBV6-5 with TRBJ2-1; tentatively, D is TRBD2 (5 bases). Germline CDR1 MNHEY, CDR2 SVGAGI. V lost 8 bases, J lost 1 base, and 6 bases lay in between. The CDR3 spans 12 residues. DNA for the CDR3: TGTGCCAGCCGGGATTCCTACAATGAGCAGTTCTTC. It codes for CASRDSYNEQFF.

The genes are TRBV5-4 and TRBJ2-7; the match to TRBD1 covers 8 bases. This CDR3 has 14 amino acids. Germline V gene data show CDR1 as SGHNT and CDR2 as YYREEE (reference sequence). Trimming removed 3 bases from V and 2 bases from J; junction bases left unmatched: 4. The chain's CDR3 is CASSSSGGAYEQYF. The DNA of the CDR3 is TGTGCCAGCAGCTCGTCAGGGGGCGCCTACGAGCAGTACTTC.

The rearrangement links TRBV30 to TRBJ2-7, with unresolved D. Germline V gene data show CDR1 as GTSNPN and CDR2 as SVGIG (reference sequence). The CDR3 is made up of 11 amino acids. V was trimmed by 0 bases and J by 5 bases, leaving 5 bases between them. The CDR3 is CAWSVLNEQYF. As DNA, the CDR3 is TGTGCCTGGAGTGTTCTAAACGAGCAGTACTTC.

This clone came up a few times. V and J are TRBV6-5 and TRBJ2-2; 7 nucleotides agree with TRBD1. The CDR3 extends over 15 amino acids. Germline-derived CDR1 and CDR2 are MNHEY and SVGAGI. Trimming cost V 6 bases and J 2 bases; bases outside gene matches: 6. CDR3 residues: CASSKGTANTGELFF. CDR3 bases: TGTGCCAGCAGCAAGGGGACAGCCAACACCGGGGAGCTGTTTTTT.

This clone has a count of ten or more. The chain uses TRBV6-4 and TRBJ2-3; 8 bases match TRBD2. J was trimmed by 5 bases and V by 4 bases; bases with no gene match: 8. The CDR3 contains 15 residues. CDR1 is MRHNA and CDR2 is SNTAGT in the germline V gene. The CDR3 sequence is CASSVRAGEGDTQYF. DNA of the CDR3: TGTGCCAGCAGTGTAAGAGCGGGAGAGGGAGATACGCAGTATTTT.

This clone was observed a few times. The chain uses TRBV6-4 and TRBJ2-3; 9 nucleotides agree with TRBD2. Germline V CDR1 and CDR2: MRHNA, SNTAGT. CDR3 size: 16 residues. V shed 0 bases and J 1 base; nucleotides not matched to a gene: 2. CDR3 region: CASSDSGGGGTDTQYF. CDR3 bases: TGTGCCAGCAGTGACTCTGGCGGGGGGGGCACAGATACGCAGTATTTT.

V gene TRBV30 combines with J gene TRBJ1-1; D uncertain. The ends were cut back, 0 bases at V and 6 bases at J, with 11 bases in the middle. Germline assignment: CDR1 GTSNPN and CDR2 SVGIG (reference sequence). CDR3 length: 13 residues. In nucleotides, the CDR3 is TGTGCCTGGAGTGTATTCGGTACCCCTGAAGCTTTCTTT. Its protein is CAWSVFGTPEAFF.

The chain has TRBV30 and TRBJ2-7, with a possible D match to TRBD1 (7 bases). V lost 1 base and J lost 3, with 13 bases in between. Germline V gene sequence: CDR1 GTSNPN, CDR2 SVGIG (reference sequence). The CDR3 length is 14 residues. This CDR3 is CAWSGQGGFYEQYF. The CDR3 DNA follows: TGTGCCTGGAGTGGGCAGGGGGGATTCTACGAGCAGTACTTC.

The chain recombines TRBV6-6 with TRBJ1-4; no clear D. V was clipped by 2 bases and J by 8 bases, with 15 bases between them. This CDR3 is 15 amino acids long. CDR1 and CDR2 (germline): MNHNY, SVGAGI (reference sequence). In DNA form, the CDR3 reads TGTGCCAGCAGTTACATCGGCACGGGAGGAGAAAAACTGTTTTTT. Its protein is CASSYIGTGGEKLFF.

The CDR3 bases are TGTGCCAGCAGTCGAGGTGAAAAACTGTTTTTT. Residues: CASSRGEKLFF. The chain has TRBV6-5 and TRBJ1-4; D gene uncertain. Per the germline V gene, CDR1 is MNHEY and CDR2 is SVGAGI. The CDR3 length is 11 residues. The germline V and J ends were trimmed by 5 bases and 7 bases, with 5 bases remaining between them.

The chain has TRBV6-5 and TRBJ1-2; D might be TRBD1 (5 bases). Per germline, CDR1 MNHEY and CDR2 SVGAGI. CDR3 size: 15 residues. V shed 10 bases and J shed 4 bases, with 22 bases lying between them. The CDR3 coding sequence is TGTGCCACCTGGACGGGGGAATACAGCATCTATGGCTACACCTTC. It yields the protein CATWTGEYSIYGYTF.

In this sample, this clone turned up a few times. The chain joins TRBV30 to TRBJ1-4, with a tentative D call TRBD1 (6 bases). Per germline, CDR1 GTSNPN and CDR2 SVGIG (reference sequence). The CDR3 spans 13 residues. V lost 7 bases, J lost 4 bases, and 13 bases lay in between. The CDR3, as DNA: TGTGCCTTGAAACAGGGAGTTAATGAAAAACTGTTTTTT. It yields the protein CALKQGVNEKLFF.

This rearrangement joins TRBV19 to TRBJ2-5; weak D call: TRBD2 (6 bases). The germline gives CDR1 LNHDA, CDR2 SQIVND (reference sequence). The CDR3 contains 13 residues. V lost 2 bases and J lost 5, with 9 bases in between. CDR3 sequence (DNA): TGTGCCAGTAGTATAATGGAGGGGGAGACCCAGTACTTC. This translates into CASSIMEGETQYF.

The rearrangement links TRBV29-1 to TRBJ1-1; 7 nucleotides line up with TRBD1. The CDR3 has 17 amino acids. CDR1 and CDR2 from the germline V gene are SQVTM and ANQGSEA. V shed 5 bases and J 0 bases; nucleotides not matched to a gene: 15. This CDR3 is CSVTWLWPGGMNTEAFF. CDR3 in DNA: TGCAGCGTTACGTGGTTGTGGCCAGGGGGTATGAACACTGAAGCTTTCTTT.

The chain carries TRBV5-1 and TRBJ2-2; no clear D. Germline V gene data show CDR1 as SGHRS and CDR2 as YFSETQ. V was clipped by 4 bases and J by 0 bases, with 10 bases between them. There are 15 residues in the CDR3. CDR3 region: CASSPLGANTGELFF. The CDR3 DNA follows: TGCGCCAGCAGCCCCCTCGGAGCGAACACCGGGGAGCTGTTTTTT.

The gene calls are TRBV30 and TRBJ2-7; D ambiguous. CDR1 is GTSNPN, CDR2 SVGIG, per germline (reference sequence). The CDR3 sequence is 11 residues long. The V end lost 4 bases, the J end lost 2 bases, and 6 bases lay between the germline ends. The CDR3 nucleotides are TGTGCCTGGATGTCAACCTACGAGCAGTACTTC. Amino acid sequence: CAWMSTYEQYF.

V and J are TRBV7-2 and TRBJ2-5; D unclear. Germline V gene sequence: CDR1 SGHTA, CDR2 FQGNSA. The germline V and J ends were trimmed by 0 bases and 1 base, with 6 bases remaining between them. The CDR3 extends over 14 amino acids. CDR3 bases: TGTGCCAGCAGCTTAGCCGGTCGCCAAGAGACCCAGTACTTC. As protein: CASSLAGRQETQYF.

This clone showed up just a few times. The rearrangement uses TRBV10-2 and TRBJ1-6; 8 nucleotides agree with TRBD1. The CDR3 length is 14 residues. J lost 10 bases, V lost 7 bases, and 9 bases had no gene match. CDR1 and CDR2 (germline): WSHSY, SAAADI. CDR3 protein: CASTGQGEGSPLHF. DNA for the CDR3: TGCGCCAGCACCGGACAGGGAGAAGGGTCACCCCTCCACTTT.

This clone was seen a single time. This chain links TRBV5-4 with TRBJ2-1; D perhaps matches TRBD2 (6 bases). Germline CDR1 SGHNT, CDR2 YYREEE (reference sequence). The CDR3 has 15 residues. V lost 1 base and J lost 4, with 12 bases in between. CDR3 in DNA: TGTGCCAGCAGCTTGTGGGCGGGAAGTTACAATGAGCAGTTCTTC. It translates to CASSLWAGSYNEQFF.

This clone has a handful of counts. The chain links TRBV6-5 to TRBJ2-6; a possible D gene is TRBD2 (5 bases). V was clipped by 2 bases and J by 4 bases, with 6 bases between them. This CDR3 spans 14 amino acids. Germline V gene data show CDR1 as MNHEY and CDR2 as SVGAGI. The CDR3 DNA follows: TGTGCCAGCAGTTACAGCGGAGGGGCCAACGTCCTGACTTTC. Protein product: CASSYSGGANVLTF.

The chain couples TRBV5-1 to TRBJ2-5; D uncertain. This CDR3 spans 13 amino acids. Germline V gene sequence: CDR1 SGHRS, CDR2 YFSETQ. Trimming cost V 3 bases and J 5 bases, with 11 bases left between them. CDR3 DNA sequence: TGCGCCAGCAGCTCCCTATCCGGGGAGACCCAGTACTTC. It is translated as CASSSLSGETQYF.

This clone was counted only a few times. V and J are TRBV27 and TRBJ1-2, with D perhaps matching TRBD1 (6 bases). Germline CDR1 and CDR2: MNHEY and SMNVEV (reference sequence). The CDR3 covers 21 residues. V lost 6 bases to trimming and J lost 3 bases, with 35 bases between them. CDR3 DNA sequence: TGTGCCAGCAGCCCGATCATCCCAAAACCCAAAGACAGGCAGGGGTACTATGGCTACACCTTC. This codes for CASSPIIPKPKDRQGYYGYTF.

The CDR3 nucleotides are TGCAGCGTTGAGGCCGGGGACAAACGAGGAAACACCATATATTTT. As protein: CSVEAGDKRGNTIYF. The V and J genes are TRBV29-1 and TRBJ1-3; D may be TRBD1 (6 bases). CDR1 SQVTM and CDR2 ANQGSEA come from the germline V gene. The CDR3 has 15 residues. Trimming stripped 3 bases from V and 4 bases from J, with 16 bases between.

The chain combines TRBV7-9 with TRBJ1-4; D not certain. Trimming stripped 2 bases from V and 8 bases from J, with 9 bases between. The CDR3 length is 13 residues. The germline gives CDR1 SEHNR, CDR2 FQNEAQ (reference sequence). Written as DNA, the CDR3 is TGTGCCAGCAGCTTAAAATGGGCAGAAAAACTGTTTTTT. Its protein product is CASSLKWAEKLFF.

The CDR3: CASSQGLAGAYEQYF. DNA of the CDR3: TGTGCCAGCAGCCAAGGACTAGCGGGTGCCTACGAGCAGTACTTC. The V gene is TRBV7-8, the J gene TRBJ2-7; 11 bases match TRBD2. Germline CDR1 and CDR2: SGHVS and FQNEAQ. CDR3 length: 15 residues. V was clipped by 5 bases and J by 2 bases; unmatched bases: 5.